Shown below are 23 T cell receptor beta chains from a single sample sequenced in a study of siplizumab effects on memory and regulatory T cells. Method: immunoSEQ multiplex PCR; TCRdb's copy keeps in-frame clones and lacks some. Found here are approximately 100,000 clones, around 95% of them singletons; the top ten hold roughly 0.17%. Sequenced material: non-Treg CD4+ T cells sorted from blood. These receptors originate from a human donor in good health.

This chain joins TRBV29-1 and TRBJ2-7, with 7 nucleotides matching TRBD1. This CDR3 region has 14 residues. The germline CDR1 and CDR2 sequences are SQVTM and ANQGSEA. Trimming removed 1 base from V and 2 bases from J; junction bases left unmatched: 5. The CDR3 spells CSVEAWTGTYEQYF. CDR3 in DNA: TGCAGCGTTGAAGCCTGGACAGGCACCTACGAGCAGTACTTC.

The V call is TRBV12-1, the J call TRBJ2-5; the table assigns TRBD2, which was not confirmed against the DNA. TRBV12-1 is noted as a pseudogene. The CDR3 loop spans 13 amino acids. DNA for the CDR3: TGTGCCAGCAGGAGCGACCTAAAGGAGACCCAGTACTTC. Its translation is CASRSDLKETQYF.

This rearrangement joins TRBV5-5 to TRBJ1-2; D uncertain. Germline values: CDR1 SGHKS, CDR2 YYEKEE (reference sequence). The CDR3 has 14 amino acids. V was shortened by 4 bases and J by 5 bases, with 15 bases between the two germline ends. CDR3 in amino acids: CASSPMDQIYGYTF. The CDR3 bases are TGTGCCAGCAGCCCCATGGACCAAATTTATGGCTACACCTTC.

V usage is TRBV5-4 and J usage is TRBJ1-5, with D maybe TRBD1 (6 bases). Germline values: CDR1 SGHNT, CDR2 YYREEE (reference sequence). The CDR3 consists of 15 residues. V was cut by 9 bases and J by 1 base, with 17 bases left in between. The CDR3 is CATSKRGGSNQPQHF. The CDR3 DNA sequence: TGTGCCACCAGTAAGAGGGGGGGAAGCAATCAGCCCCAGCATTTT.

This clone was detected only once. The V and J genes are TRBV23-1 and TRBJ1-2, with 7 bases lining up with TRBD1. TRBV23-1 is sorted into the ORF group, with uncertain function. V shed 7 bases and J 4 bases; nucleotides not matched to a gene: 6. This CDR3 comprises 13 residues. The CDR3, as DNA: TGCGCCAGCACCGCAGACAGGGCCTATGGCTACACCTTC. Translating it yields CASTADRAYGYTF.

The chain couples TRBV25-1 to TRBJ2-7; D gene unclear. CDR3 length equals 11 residues. V shed 3 bases and J shed 3 bases, with 3 bases lying between them. CDR1 and CDR2 (germline): MGHDK, SYGVNS. The DNA of the CDR3 is TGTGCCAGCAGTGACCTCTACGAGCAGTACTTC. The encoded protein is CASSDLYEQYF.

The chain carries TRBV5-4 and TRBJ2-5; 9 nucleotides align to TRBD2. The length of the CDR3 is 16 residues. Germline V lookup: CDR1 SGHNT, CDR2 YYREEE (reference sequence). V gave up 1 base and J gave up 1 base; unmatched junction bases: 5. The CDR3 loop reads CASSLNAGGGQETQYF. The CDR3 nucleotides are TGTGCCAGCAGCTTGAATGCGGGGGGGGGCCAAGAGACCCAGTACTTC.

Here the CDR3 DNA reads TGTGCCAGCAGCTTACGTTTGGGACAGGTCTACGAGCAGTACTTC. The encoded protein is CASSLRLGQVYEQYF. V usage is TRBV7-2 and J usage is TRBJ2-7; 8 bases line up with TRBD1. Looked up from germline, CDR1 is SGHTA and CDR2 is FQGNSA. V lost 2 bases, J lost 3 bases, and 6 bases stayed unmatched. The CDR3 is made up of 15 amino acids.

The chain is built from TRBV6-6 and TRBJ2-1; tentatively, D is TRBD1 or TRBD2 (5 bases each). V was trimmed by 6 bases and J by 8 bases, leaving 17 bases between them. Per germline, CDR1 MNHNY and CDR2 SVGAGI (reference sequence). The CDR3 has 14 amino acids. The chain's CDR3 is CASRGTTRSHEQFF. The CDR3 region has the DNA TGTGCCAGCAGGGGGACCACCCGCAGCCATGAGCAGTTCTTC.

The V and J genes are TRBV4-1 and TRBJ2-7; a weak D match, TRBD2 (6 bases). V lost 0 bases and J 3 bases, leaving 6 bases between the germline ends. The CDR3 runs 13 residues. The germline V gene encodes CDR1 MGHRA and CDR2 YSYEKL. CDR3 in amino acids: CASSQEGGYEQYF. The CDR3, as DNA: TGCGCCAGCAGCCAAGAGGGGGGCTACGAGCAGTACTTC.

The chain has TRBV7-9 and TRBJ2-3; tentatively, D is TRBD2 (6 bases). The V end lost 4 bases, the J end lost 2 bases, and 22 bases lay between the germline ends. CDR1 is SEHNR and CDR2 is FQNEAQ in the germline V gene (reference sequence). This CDR3 region has 18 residues. CDR3 nucleotide sequence: TGTGCCAGCAGCTCGGACGGAGGGTACCAAATTTACACAGATACGCAGTATTTT. It translates to CASSSDGGYQIYTDTQYF.

CDR3 sequence (DNA): TGTGCCAGCAGTTTCCCGGGACAGGGGGTCACTAACTATGGCTACACCTTC. This sequence encodes CASSFPGQGVTNYGYTF. J is TRBJ1-2 and V is TRBV28; TRBD1 matches 11 bases. Trimming at V came to 3 bases and at J to 0 bases, leaving 6 bases not matched to a gene. The V gene's germline CDR1 is MDHEN and CDR2 SYDVKM. CDR3 length equals 17 residues.

The J gene is TRBJ2-3, the V gene TRBV29-1, with TRBD2 identical over 7 bases. After removal of 2 bases from V and 4 bases from J, the junction contained 6 bases not matched to a gene. The CDR3 covers 14 residues. Germline loops: CDR1 SQVTM, CDR2 ANQGSEA. This CDR3 is CSVELPGRADTQYF. CDR3 DNA sequence: TGCAGCGTTGAACTGCCGGGGAGGGCAGATACGCAGTATTTT.

The chain links TRBV5-6 to TRBJ1-5, with D possibly being TRBD1 (6 bases). CDR3 length: 15 residues. Germline CDR1 is SGHDT and CDR2 is YYEEEE. Trimming shortened V by 0 bases and J by 4 bases, and 11 bases separated the two germline ends. This chain's CDR3 is CASSLAGAGNQPQHF. CDR3 in DNA: TGTGCCAGCAGCTTGGCGGGGGCAGGGAATCAGCCCCAGCATTTT.

This chain joins TRBV15 and TRBJ2-5; D remains unclear. Near its end, the DNA agrees better with TRBJ2-7, so the J call may be wrong. The CDR3 length is 13 residues. Per the germline V gene, CDR1 is LNHNV and CDR2 is YYDKDF (reference sequence). The CDR3: CATSRVPSYEQYF. In nucleotides, the CDR3 is TGTGCCACCAGCAGAGTACCCTCCTACGAGCAGTACTTC.

V is TRBV30 and J is TRBJ1-4; no reliable D call. Looked up from germline, CDR1 is GTSNPN and CDR2 is SVGIG (reference sequence). Trimming removed 3 bases from V and 0 bases from J, with 11 bases in between. The CDR3 is made up of 15 amino acids. The CDR3 protein is CAWRGLFATNEKLFF. CDR3 sequence (DNA): TGTGCCTGGAGAGGTCTTTTTGCAACTAATGAAAAACTGTTTTTT.

The genes are TRBV11-2 and TRBJ1-6; TRBD1 aligns across 9 bases. Trimming removed 5 bases from V and 10 bases from J; junction bases left unmatched: 12. There are 16 residues in the CDR3. The germline V gene encodes CDR1 SGHAT and CDR2 FQNNGV. CDR3 coding DNA: TGTGCCAGCAGCCCGCTAACCGGGACAGGGCAGTCACCCCTCCACTTT. Translating gives CASSPLTGTGQSPLHF.

The chain recombines TRBV9 with TRBJ2-3, with D uncertain. The CDR3 is made up of 13 amino acids. Germline CDR1 SGDLS, CDR2 YYNGEE. V was cut by 0 bases and J by 4 bases, with 6 bases left in between. CDR3 DNA sequence: TGTGCCAGCAGCGTAGGGATTTCAGATACGCAGTATTTT. It is translated as CASSVGISDTQYF.

The chain links TRBV6-4 to TRBJ1-5, with 7 bases fitting TRBD1. Germline trimming cut 6 bases from V and 2 bases from J; bases unmatched to any gene: 7. CDR3 length: 15 amino acids. Germline V gene lookup returns CDR1 MRHNA and CDR2 SNTAGT. The CDR3 here is CASREPGTGNQPQHF. CDR3 in DNA: TGTGCCAGCAGGGAACCCGGGACAGGCAATCAGCCCCAGCATTTT.

The chain recombines TRBV27 with TRBJ1-6; perhaps TRBD1 as D (5 bases). Trimming removed 3 bases at V and 5 bases at J, with 14 bases between. Germline CDR1 MNHEY, CDR2 SMNVEV (reference sequence). The CDR3 length is 16 residues. The chain's CDR3 is CASSFSPPGNNSPLHF. The CDR3 DNA is TGTGCCAGCAGTTTTTCTCCCCCAGGGAATAATTCACCCCTCCACTTT.

The rearrangement joins TRBV9 to TRBJ1-2; 7 positions agree with TRBD1. This CDR3 is built from 13 residues. V dropped 1 base and J dropped 7; count of bases not matched to a gene: 4. Germline CDR1 SGDLS, CDR2 YYNGEE. The CDR3 DNA reads TGTGCCAGCAGCGTACTCCAGGGGGGTGGCTACACCTTC. Protein: CASSVLQGGGYTF.

The chain couples TRBV10-3 to TRBJ2-2; maybe TRBD2 (6 bases). Germline CDR1 ENHRY, CDR2 SYGVKD. Deletions cut 0 bases from V and 1 base from J, with 9 bases between. The CDR3 sequence is 16 residues long. The CDR3: CAISESTRGNTGELFF. The CDR3 nucleotides are TGTGCCATCAGTGAGTCGACTAGGGGGAACACCGGGGAGCTGTTTTTT.

The chain couples TRBV27 to TRBJ2-7; 8 bases are a match to TRBD2. The germline V gene has CDR1 MNHEY and CDR2 SMNVEV (reference sequence). The V gene end was trimmed by 6 bases and the J gene end by 1 base; junction bases not matched to a gene: 8. This CDR3 region has 15 residues. CDR3 region: CASSPMRGVSYEQYF. The CDR3 DNA reads TGTGCCAGCAGCCCTATGCGGGGGGTATCCTACGAGCAGTACTTC.